This record concerns one TCR beta chain sequence. Its target is unknown. The data stem from a study of T cell responses to AZD1222 COVID-19 vaccine. This CDR3 comprises 15 residues. V was pared by 6 bases and J by 4 bases, with 16 bases between. Germline V gene data show CDR1 as MDHEN and CDR2 as SYDVKM. The study, taken as a whole, reports: Sampling captured repertoires only after the peak T cell response. Vaccine-associated CD4 TCRs ranged over spike, dominating at 160-218 and 743-854.

Only in-frame clones appear in the TCRdb table, and some are missing; sequencing was by immunoSEQ multiplex PCR. This table holds 180,000 or so clones, roughly 91% found once. V and J are TRBV28 and TRBJ2-1, with D perhaps matching TRBD2 (6 bases). This sequence originates from an adult who received the AZD1222 COVID-19 vaccine. This sample comprised peripheral blood, obtained 28 days after the second AZD1222 dose. The chain's CDR3 is CASSPLSGVYNEQFF. In DNA, the CDR3 is TGTGCCAGCAGCCCTCTATCGGGAGTGTACAATGAGCAGTTCTTC.